Listed below are T cell receptor beta chains from one sample, sequenced in a study of control samples from healthy donors and cancer patients. TCRdb's table, derived via immunoSEQ multiplex PCR, lists solely in-frame clones and lacks some. The table includes more than 85,000 clones, 70% to 85% detected once. Sequencing was performed on PBMCs. The source is a man between 65 and 85 years old with lung cancer. Both conserved end residues are trimmed from each CDR3.

v_gene,j_gene,len,CDR3aa
TRBV9,TRBJ2-3,14,ASSSLPGQGADTQY
TRBV9,TRBJ1-1,12,ASSPEGGNTEAF
TRBV5-1,TRBJ2-2,13,ASSYGQGWTGELF
TRBV5-1,TRBJ2-5,12,ASSQDSTQETQY
TRBV19,TRBJ2-7,13,ASRNRDRGFYEQY
TRBV2,TRBJ2-7,11,ASSSGGAGEQY
TRBV2,TRBJ2-3,12,AGPGVAGTDTQY
TRBV11-1,TRBJ2-5,12,ASTMGLATPTQY
TRBV6-5,TRBJ1-2,11,ASSPDRIYGYT
TRBV5-1,TRBJ1-3,12,ASSLKQGGNTIY
TRBV7-2,TRBJ1-1,12,ASSLLGGRAEAF
TRBV6-5,TRBJ1-4,12,ASSLTTASEKLF
TRBV10-3,TRBJ1-6,12,AIGGSSYNSPLH
TRBV19,TRBJ1-1,12,ASSLQGWGTEAF
TRBV7-3,TRBJ2-2,10,ASSSPLGELF
TRBV6-5,TRBJ1-5,12,ASSRLEGGRPQH
TRBV19,TRBJ1-3,13,ASSISGSSGNTIY
TRBV19,TRBJ1-2,11,ASSIGSVDGYT
TRBV12-5,TRBJ1-2,11,ASGRQGAQGYT
TRBV19,TRBJ1-1,15,ASSGRRTGGPNTEAF
TRBV5-1,TRBJ2-5,12,ASSLADRRGTQY
TRBV6-5,TRBJ2-5,9,AILDKVTQY
TRBV23-1,TRBJ2-6,16,ASKSGTGFSSGANVLT
TRBV2,TRBJ2-3,14,ASRKPTSGGDYTQY
TRBV7-9,TRBJ2-1,12,ASSLEGTAHEQF
TRBV5-1,TRBJ2-1,11,ASSQTSGYEQF
TRBV6-2/TRBV6-3,TRBJ2-1,13,ASSFRSGSHNEQF
TRBV5-6,TRBJ1-1,11,ASSFGTGIQAF
TRBV29-1,TRBJ2-1,10,SIKWPYNEQF
TRBV11-2,TRBJ2-7,16,ASSSPPGLAGTSYEQY
TRBV5-6,TRBJ2-3,14,ASSWKTSGGGDTQY
TRBV6-5,TRBJ1-2,12,ASRYRMEGDGYT